The clone carrying this TCR beta chain was counted between two and nine times. No antigen is known for it. The sample belongs to a study of T-cell memory formation after mild COVID-19. The ends were cut back, 3 bases at V and 7 bases at J, with 12 bases in the middle. CDR3 length equals 13 residues. Study-wide results and caveats: Clones shrinking from day 15 to 85 showed even CD4/CD8 mixes; later expanders tilted CD4+.

A single record per CDR3 protein comes from TCRdb applying MiXCR to the 5' RACE reads. This sample has roughly 450,000 distinct CDR3 sequences, with roughly 18% found just once. The origin of this receptor is an adult woman who had mild COVID-19 (a few samples of this study predate the infection). Cell type and time point are not known. V and J are TRBV12-3 or TRBV12-4 and TRBJ1-1; maybe TRBD1 (6 bases). Sequenced: PBMCs or a T cell subset sorted from them (not recorded which). CDR3 region: CASSLSGVGEAFF. In DNA, the CDR3 is TGTGCCAGCAGTTTGTCAGGGGTTGGTGAAGCTTTCTTT.